This T cell receptor (beta chain) was captured by sequencing in a study of blood T cell repertoires in COVID-19. One Seattle source followed patients from active infection through their disease course. In this sample, this clone turned up once. As originally analysed: Estimation of nucleated cell counts was performed using reference gene primer amplification. Repertoires were generated with immunoSEQ multiplex PCR, while TCRdb's copy carries only in-frame clones and drops some. V and J calls and clone size come straight from that table; D and trimming were deduced from the DNA. The sample lists 10,000 to 15,000 clones; 72% were seen once. Input material: peripheral blood. The clonotype comes from a man aged 55-75 years with COVID-19, enrolled during active disease.

This CDR3 reads CASSVGAVLNQETQYF. CDR3 coding DNA: TGTGCCAGCAGCGTAGGGGCCGTACTGAACCAAGAGACCCAGTACTTC. V and J are TRBV9 and TRBJ2-5; D uncertain. The germline gives CDR1 SGDLS, CDR2 YYNGEE. V was clipped by 0 bases and J by 0 bases, with 12 bases between them. This CDR3 has 16 residues.